The present entry profiles one T cell receptor beta chain with its context. Antigen unknown. This sample is part of a study of T cells in Graves' hyperthyroidism and ophthalmopathy. Sampled blood dates from first hyperthyroidism diagnosis, and it precedes any ophthalmopathy symptoms. General study findings and limits: Blood held most thyroid clonotypes expanded above 0.001 frequency.

This CDR3 is built from 16 residues. Germline V gene data show CDR1 as LGHDT and CDR2 as YNNKEL (reference sequence). V lost 5 bases to trimming and J lost 2 bases; unmatched junction nucleotides: 8. The CDR3 regions of TCR beta were amplified from RNA transcripts. Researchers ran a first-round RT-PCR on the TCR CDR3 using the HTBI primer set. MiXCR, run by TCRdb on the multiplex PCR reads, gives a single entry per CDR3 protein. The data show more than 300,000 distinct CDR3 sequences, with about 17% seen just once and approximately 30% held by the top ten. Sequencing used blood. This receptor was identified in a woman in her 30s with Graves' hyperthyroidism that later progressed to Graves' ophthalmopathy. This rearrangement joins TRBV3-1 to TRBJ2-2; TRBD1 aligns across 7 bases. The DNA for the CDR3 is TGTGCCAGCAGCACCGGGACAGTCCATAACACCGGGGAGCTGTTTTTT. Its protein product is CASSTGTVHNTGELFF.